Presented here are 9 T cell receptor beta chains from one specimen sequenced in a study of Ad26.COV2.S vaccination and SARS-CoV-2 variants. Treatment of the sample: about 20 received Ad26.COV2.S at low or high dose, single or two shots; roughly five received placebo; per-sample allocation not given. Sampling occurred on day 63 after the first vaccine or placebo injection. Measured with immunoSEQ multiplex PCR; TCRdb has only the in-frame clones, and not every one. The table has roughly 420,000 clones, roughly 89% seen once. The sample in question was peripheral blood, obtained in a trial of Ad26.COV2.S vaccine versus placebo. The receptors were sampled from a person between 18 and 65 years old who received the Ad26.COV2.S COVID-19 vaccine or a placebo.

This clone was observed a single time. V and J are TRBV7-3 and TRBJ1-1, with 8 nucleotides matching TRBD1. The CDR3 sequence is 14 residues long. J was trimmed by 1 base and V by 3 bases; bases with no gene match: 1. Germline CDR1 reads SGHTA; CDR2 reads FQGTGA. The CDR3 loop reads CASSFDRGNTEAFF. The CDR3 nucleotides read TGTGCCAGCAGCTTTGACAGGGGGAACACTGAAGCTTTCTTT.

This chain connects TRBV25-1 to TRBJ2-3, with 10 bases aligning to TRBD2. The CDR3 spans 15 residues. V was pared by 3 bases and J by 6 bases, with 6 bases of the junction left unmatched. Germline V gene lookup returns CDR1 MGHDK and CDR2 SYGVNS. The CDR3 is CASSDPSGGADTQYF. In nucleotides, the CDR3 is TGTGCCAGCAGTGACCCGAGCGGGGGGGCTGATACGCAGTATTTT.

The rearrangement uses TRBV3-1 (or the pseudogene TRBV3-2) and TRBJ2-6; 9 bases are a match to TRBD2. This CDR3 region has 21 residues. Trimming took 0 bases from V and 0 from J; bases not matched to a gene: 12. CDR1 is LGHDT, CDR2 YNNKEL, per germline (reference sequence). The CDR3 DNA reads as TGTGCCAGCAGCCAAGATCCACTAGCGGGTAACTTGATCTCTGGGGCCAACGTCCTGACTTTC. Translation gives CASSQDPLAGNLISGANVLTF.

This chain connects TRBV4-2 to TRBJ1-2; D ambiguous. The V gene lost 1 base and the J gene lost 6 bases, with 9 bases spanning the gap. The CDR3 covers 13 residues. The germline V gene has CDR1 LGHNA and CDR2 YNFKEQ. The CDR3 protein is CASSQGSYDGYTF. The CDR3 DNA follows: TGTGCCAGCAGCCAAGGTTCGTACGATGGCTACACCTTC.

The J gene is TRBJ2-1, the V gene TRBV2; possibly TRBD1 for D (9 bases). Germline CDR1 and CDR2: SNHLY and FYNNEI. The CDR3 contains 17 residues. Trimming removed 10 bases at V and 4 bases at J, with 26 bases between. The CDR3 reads CATKDRGRSGRYNEQFF. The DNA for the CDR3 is TGTGCCACCAAGGACAGGGGTAGGAGCGGGAGATACAATGAGCAGTTCTTC.

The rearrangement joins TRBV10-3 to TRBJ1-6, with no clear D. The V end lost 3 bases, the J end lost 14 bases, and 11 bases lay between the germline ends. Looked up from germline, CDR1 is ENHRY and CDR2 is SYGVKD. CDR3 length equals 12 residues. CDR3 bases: TGTGCCATCAGTGAAGTCTCCTCGGCCCTCCACTTT. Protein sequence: CAISEVSSALHF.

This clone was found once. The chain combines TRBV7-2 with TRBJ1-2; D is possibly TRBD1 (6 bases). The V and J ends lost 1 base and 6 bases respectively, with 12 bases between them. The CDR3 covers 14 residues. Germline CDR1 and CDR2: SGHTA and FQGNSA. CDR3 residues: CASSLDWGADGYTF. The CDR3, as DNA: TGTGCCAGCAGCTTAGACTGGGGGGCGGATGGCTACACCTTC. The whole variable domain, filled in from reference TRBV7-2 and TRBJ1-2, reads GAGVSQSPSNKVTEKGKDVELRCDPISGHTALYWYRQSLGQGLEFLIYFQGNSAPDKSGLPSDRFSAERTGGSVSTLTIQRTQQEDSAVYLCASSLDWGADGYTFGSGTRLTVV.

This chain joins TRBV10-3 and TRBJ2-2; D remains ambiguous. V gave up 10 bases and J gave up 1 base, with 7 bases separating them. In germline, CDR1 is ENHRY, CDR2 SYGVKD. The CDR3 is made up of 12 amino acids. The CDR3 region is CASRQNTGELFF. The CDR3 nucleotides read TGTGCCAGTCGACAGAACACCGGGGAGCTGTTTTTT.

CDR3 coding DNA: TGTGCCAGCACCGGAGCAGGGGGCGGGGAGACCCAGTACTTC. It codes for CASTGAGGGETQYF. The chain links TRBV27 to TRBJ2-5, with TRBD1 matching over 8 bases. Germline CDR1 MNHEY, CDR2 SMNVEV (reference sequence). The CDR3 runs 14 residues. The V gene end was trimmed by 7 bases and the J gene end by 5 bases; junction bases not matched to a gene: 9.